This T cell receptor beta chain appears in the sequencing data of a study of T cell responses to AZD1222 COVID-19 vaccine. Regarding the study as a whole: Increases in Spike-specific TCR breadth and depth were seen after two AZD1222 doses.

Details on this clone: The antigen is unknown.

Data came from immunoSEQ multiplex PCR; TCRdb stores just in-frame clones and leaves some out. The table includes 100,000 to 150,000 clones, over 90% detected once. The CDR3 runs to 16 residues. CDR1 and CDR2 (germline): SGHNT, YYREEE (reference sequence). The V and J ends lost 0 bases and 2 bases respectively, with 12 bases between them. This chain links TRBV5-4 with TRBJ2-1, with no clear D. This material consisted of peripheral blood, taken on day 0 of AZD1222 vaccination. The origin of this receptor is an adult in good health. CDR3 nucleotide sequence: TGTGCCAGCAGCTTGGCCGTTGGCAGTCCCTACAATGAGCAGTTCTTC. Amino acid sequence: CASSLAVGSPYNEQFF.